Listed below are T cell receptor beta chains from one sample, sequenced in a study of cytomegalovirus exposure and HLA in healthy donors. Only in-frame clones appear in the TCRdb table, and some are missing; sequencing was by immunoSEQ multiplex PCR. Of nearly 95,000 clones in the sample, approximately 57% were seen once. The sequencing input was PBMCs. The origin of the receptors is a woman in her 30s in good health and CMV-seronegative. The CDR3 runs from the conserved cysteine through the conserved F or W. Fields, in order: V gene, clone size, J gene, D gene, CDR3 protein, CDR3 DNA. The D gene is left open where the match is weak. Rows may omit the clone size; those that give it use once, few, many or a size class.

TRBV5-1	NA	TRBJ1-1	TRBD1	CASSLSGQGGTEAFF	TGCGCCAGCAGCTTGTCAGGACAGGGGGGAACTGAAGCTTTCTTT
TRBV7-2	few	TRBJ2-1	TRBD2	CASSATSGRVEQFF	TGTGCCAGCAGCGCTACTAGCGGGAGAGTTGAGCAGTTCTTC
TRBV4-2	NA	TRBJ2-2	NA	CASSQVDTGELFF	TGTGCCAGCAGCCAAGTAGATACCGGGGAGCTGTTTTTT
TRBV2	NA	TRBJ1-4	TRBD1	CASSDDRGLTLNEKLFF	TGTGCCAGCAGTGACGACAGGGGTCTAACCCTTAATGAAAAACTGTTTTTT
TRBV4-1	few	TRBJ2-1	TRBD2	CASSLGRARSYNEQFF	TGCGCCAGCAGCCTCGGGAGGGCCAGGTCCTACAATGAGCAGTTCTTC
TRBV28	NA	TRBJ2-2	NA	CASSSGSNTGELFF	TGTGCCAGCAGTTCCGGGAGTAACACCGGGGAGCTGTTTTTT
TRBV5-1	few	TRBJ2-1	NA	CASSLVAGSYNEQFF	TGCGCCAGCAGCTTGGTGGCGGGCTCCTACAATGAGCAGTTCTTC
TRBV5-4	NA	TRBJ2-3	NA	CASTGGLTDTQYF	TGTGCCAGCACTGGGGGCCTCACAGATACGCAGTATTTT
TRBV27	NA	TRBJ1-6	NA	CASSLSSGTPNSPLHF	TGTGCCAGCAGTTTGTCCTCAGGGACACCAAATTCACCCCTCCACTTT
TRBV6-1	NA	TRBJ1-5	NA	CASSEAGANSNQPQHF	TGTGCCAGCAGTGAAGCTGGGGCTAATAGCAATCAGCCCCAGCATTTT
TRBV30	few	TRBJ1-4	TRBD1	CAWSVLPGTGYEKLFF	TGTGCCTGGAGTGTACTTCCAGGGACAGGGTACGAAAAACTGTTTTTT
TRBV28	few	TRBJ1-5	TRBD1	CASSFPGQINQPQHF	TGTGCCAGCAGTTTTCCGGGACAGATTAACCAGCCCCAGCATTTT
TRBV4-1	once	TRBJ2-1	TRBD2	CASSQLPLAGGNNEQFF	TGCGCCAGCAGCCAACTCCCCCTAGCGGGGGGCAACAATGAGCAGTTCTTC
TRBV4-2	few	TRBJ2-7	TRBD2	CASSQRTSGLTFSYEQYF	TGTGCCAGCAGCCAACGGACTAGCGGCCTCACTTTCTCCTACGAGCAGTACTTC
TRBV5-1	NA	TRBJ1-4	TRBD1	CASSRGSGTVNEKLFF	TGCGCCAGCAGCCGGGGGTCTGGGACAGTCAATGAAAAACTGTTTTTT
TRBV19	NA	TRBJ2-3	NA	CASSGAFLSDTQYF	TGTGCCAGTAGTGGGGCCTTTTTGTCTGATACGCAGTATTTT
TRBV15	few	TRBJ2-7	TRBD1	CATSRTGDGSYEQYF	TGTGCCACCAGCAGGACAGGGGATGGCTCCTACGAGCAGTACTTC
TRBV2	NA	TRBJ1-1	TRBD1	CASRTGGGSNTEAFF	TGTGCCAGCCGAACAGGGGGCGGATCGAACACTGAAGCTTTCTTT
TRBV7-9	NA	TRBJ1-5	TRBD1	CASSLGDRLRPQHF	TGTGCCAGCAGCTTAGGGGACAGGTTACGGCCCCAGCATTTT
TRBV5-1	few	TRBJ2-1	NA	CASSLDGEQFF	TGCGCCAGCAGCTTGGACGGTGAGCAGTTCTTC
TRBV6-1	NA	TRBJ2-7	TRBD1	CASSSGTGFSYEQYF	TGTGCCAGCAGTTCCGGGACAGGGTTCTCCTACGAGCAGTACTTC
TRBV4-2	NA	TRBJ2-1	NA	CASSQVVANDNEQFF	TGTGCCAGCAGCCAAGTTGTAGCAAACGACAATGAGCAGTTCTTC
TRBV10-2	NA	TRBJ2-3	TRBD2	CASSSGLSTDTQYF	TGCGCCAGCAGTTCGGGACTAAGCACAGATACGCAGTATTTT
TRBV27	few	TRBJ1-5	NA	CASSREGWGFQPQHF	TGTGCCAGCAGTAGAGAGGGTTGGGGATTTCAGCCCCAGCATTTT
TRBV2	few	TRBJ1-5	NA	CASSFPGATDNQPQHF	TGTGCCAGCAGTTTTCCAGGGGCCACGGACAATCAGCCCCAGCATTTT
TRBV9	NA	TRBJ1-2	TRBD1	CASSADAGTGGYGYTF	TGTGCCAGCAGCGCCGACGCCGGGACAGGGGGCTATGGCTACACCTTC
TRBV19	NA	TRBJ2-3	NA	CASSIKGRYTDTQYF	TGTGCCAGTAGTATAAAGGGGAGGTACACAGATACGCAGTATTTT
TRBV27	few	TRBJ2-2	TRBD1	CASSLRQGARGGELFF	TGTGCCAGCAGTTTACGACAGGGGGCAAGGGGCGGGGAGCTGTTTTTT
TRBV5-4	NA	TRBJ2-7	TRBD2	CASSRLAGAYEQYF	TGTGCCAGCAGCCGACTAGCGGGGGCCTACGAGCAGTACTTC
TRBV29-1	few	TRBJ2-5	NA	CSVTGGGKETQYF	TGCAGCGTTACAGGGGGGGGCAAAGAGACCCAGTACTTC
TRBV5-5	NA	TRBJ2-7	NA	CASSKRDYEQYF	TGTGCCAGCAGCAAGAGAGACTACGAGCAGTACTTC
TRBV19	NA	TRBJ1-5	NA	CASNSGQPQHF	TGTGCCAGTAACTCTGGTCAGCCCCAGCATTTT
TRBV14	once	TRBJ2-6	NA	CASSQAGSGANVLTF	TGTGCCAGCAGCCAAGCGGGCTCTGGGGCCAACGTCCTGACTTTC
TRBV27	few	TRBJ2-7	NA	CASSSTRESYEQYF	TGTGCCAGCAGTTCGACTAGGGAATCCTACGAGCAGTACTTC
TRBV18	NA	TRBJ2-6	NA	CASSPRQTGANVLTF	TGTGCCAGCTCACCACGCCAGACTGGGGCCAACGTCCTGACTTTC
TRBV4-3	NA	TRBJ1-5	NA	CASSQRTDSFLPQHF	TGCGCCAGCAGCCAACGTACGGACTCCTTTCTACCCCAGCATTTT
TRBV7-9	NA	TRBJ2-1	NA	CASSGEYNEQFF	TGTGCCAGCTCCGGGGAATACAATGAGCAGTTCTTC
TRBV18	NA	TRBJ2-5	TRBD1	CASSPGQGGETQYF	TGTGCCAGCTCACCGGGACAGGGTGGGGAGACCCAGTACTTC
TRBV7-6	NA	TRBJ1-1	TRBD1	CASSLETGGTEAFF	TGTGCCAGCAGCTTAGAAACAGGGGGCACTGAAGCTTTCTTT
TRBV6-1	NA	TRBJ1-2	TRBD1	CASSEQGAANYGYTF	TGTGCCAGCAGTGAACAGGGGGCGGCTAACTATGGCTACACCTTC
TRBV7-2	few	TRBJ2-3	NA	CASSLDPRGDTQYF	TGTGCCAGCAGCTTAGACCCACGAGGAGATACGCAGTATTTT
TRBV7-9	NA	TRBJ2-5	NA	CASSLRQGLSEETQYF	TGTGCCAGCAGCTTAAGGCAGGGGCTTTCGGAAGAGACCCAGTACTTC
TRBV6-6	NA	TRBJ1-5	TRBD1	CASSYPDRAGNQPQHF	TGTGCCAGCAGTTACCCCGACAGGGCAGGGAATCAGCCCCAGCATTTT
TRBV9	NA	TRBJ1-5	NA	CASSQGGNQPQHF	TGTGCCAGCAGTCAGGGTGGCAATCAGCCCCAGCATTTT
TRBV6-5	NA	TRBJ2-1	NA	CASSYSAGHNEQFF	TGTGCCAGCAGTTACTCGGCGGGTCACAATGAGCAGTTCTTC
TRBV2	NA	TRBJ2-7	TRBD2	CASSWTSGGAYEQYF	TGTGCCAGCAGTTGGACTAGCGGGGGGGCCTACGAGCAGTACTTC
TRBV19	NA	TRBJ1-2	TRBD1	CASSIFWTGDLYGYTF	TGTGCCAGTAGTATATTTTGGACAGGAGATCTCTATGGCTACACCTTC
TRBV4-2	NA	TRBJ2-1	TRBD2	CASSQDGRGEQFF	TGTGCCAGCAGCCAAGACGGGAGGGGGGAGCAGTTCTTC
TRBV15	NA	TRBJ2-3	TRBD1	CATSRGGDRKDTQYF	TGTGCCACCAGCAGAGGAGGGGACAGAAAAGATACGCAGTATTTT
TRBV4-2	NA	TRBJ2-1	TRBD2	CASSQAGGAENEQFF	TGTGCCAGCAGCCAAGCCGGGGGGGCGGAAAATGAGCAGTTCTTC
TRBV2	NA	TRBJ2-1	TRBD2	CASSPRTGGPNEQFF	TGTGCCAGCAGTCCCCGGACGGGGGGGCCAAATGAGCAGTTCTTC
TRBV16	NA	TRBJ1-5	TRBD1	CASTTGTVSNQPQHF	TGTGCCAGCACCACCGGGACAGTAAGCAATCAGCCCCAGCATTTT
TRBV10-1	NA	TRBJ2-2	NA	CASSEAGGSTGELFF	TGCGCCAGCAGTGAGGCAGGTGGAAGCACCGGGGAGCTGTTTTTT
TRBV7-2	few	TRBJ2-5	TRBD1	CASSASPRGQETQYF	TGTGCCAGCAGCGCGAGCCCCAGGGGGCAAGAGACCCAGTACTTC
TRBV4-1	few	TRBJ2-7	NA	CASSPRETITRDEQYF	TGCGCCAGCAGCCCCAGAGAGACTATAACGCGCGACGAGCAGTACTTC
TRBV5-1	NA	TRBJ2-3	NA	CASSLSGGRDTDTQYF	TGCGCCAGCAGCTTGTCTGGTGGACGGGACACAGATACGCAGTATTTT
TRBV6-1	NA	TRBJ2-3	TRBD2	CASRVGDYTDTQYF	TGTGCCAGCAGGGTGGGGGACTACACAGATACGCAGTATTTT
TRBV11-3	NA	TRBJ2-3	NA	CASSFGGATDTQYF	TGTGCCAGCAGCTTTGGGGGGGCCACAGATACGCAGTATTTT
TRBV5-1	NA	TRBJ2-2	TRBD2	CATPRTLAGVSTGELFF	TGCGCCACCCCGAGGACACTAGCGGGAGTTTCCACCGGGGAGCTGTTTTTT